These 7 T cell receptor beta chains came from one sample sequenced in a study of CD8+ T cells in alopecia areata. Extracted from the samples, RNA was reverse transcribed into cDNA to serve as the sequencing template. Produced via immunoSEQ multiplex PCR; TCRdb's table is partial and in-frame only. Of 200,000 to 250,000 clones in the sample, roughly 64% were seen once. Treatment indicated: oral pan-JAK inhibitor, 5-10 mg twice daily. Source: CD4+ T cells sorted from blood, taken at week 4, from a patient treated with tofacitinib. The receptors derive from a human donor with alopecia areata.

Notes on this clone: This CDR3 is also generated by other DNA sequences in the sample. The chain has TRBV7-2 and TRBJ1-1; the match to TRBD1 covers 7 bases. Germline V gene lookup returns CDR1 SGHTA and CDR2 FQGNSA. The CDR3 consists of 15 residues. The ends lost 5 bases at V and 0 bases at J; junction bases unmatched: 6. The CDR3 sequence: CASSLGGQMNTEAFF. The CDR3 bases are TGTGCCAGCAGCCTAGGGGGCCAGATGAACACTGAAGCTTTCTTT.

The CDR3 coding sequence is TGTGCCACCAGCAGGGACCTCTCTGGAAACACCATATATTTT. Its translation is CATSRDLSGNTIYF. This chain uses TRBV15 with TRBJ1-3; the D is unclear. Germline CDR1 reads LNHNV; CDR2 reads YYDKDF (reference sequence). The CDR3 runs to 14 residues. The germline V and J ends were trimmed by 3 bases and 0 bases, with 6 bases remaining between them.

The rearrangement joins TRBV7-2 to TRBJ2-3; D gene ambiguous. Trimming shortened V by 2 bases and J by 6 bases, and 6 bases separated the two germline ends. Germline values: CDR1 SGHTA, CDR2 FQGNSA. The CDR3 contains 12 residues. CDR3 DNA: TGTGCCAGCAGCTTATTGGGCGATACGCAGTATTTT. As protein: CASSLLGDTQYF.

Within the sample, this clone is medium-sized. V usage is TRBV20-1 and J usage is TRBJ1-2; D gene ambiguous. Germline values: CDR1 DFQATT, CDR2 SNEGSKA (reference sequence). Trimming shortened V by 6 bases and J by 6 bases, and 8 bases separated the two germline ends. This CDR3 is built from 10 residues. CDR3: CSAYKDGYTF. The CDR3 DNA reads TGCAGTGCGTATAAAGATGGCTACACCTTC.

Only a few counts were recorded for this clone. The V gene is TRBV18, the J gene TRBJ1-1; no clear D. The length of the CDR3 is 13 residues. The germline V gene has CDR1 KGHSH and CDR2 LQKENI. The ends were cut back, 1 base at V and 3 bases at J, with 6 bases in the middle. The CDR3 DNA reads TGTGCCAGCTCACCACTTCTTGACACTGAAGCTTTCTTT. This gives the protein CASSPLLDTEAFF. Supplemented by reference TRBV18 and TRBJ1-1, the full variable domain reads NAGVMQNPRHLVRRRGQEARLRCSPMKGHSHVYWYRQLPEEGLKFMVYLQKENIIDESGMPKERFSAEFPKEGPSILRIQQVVRGDSAAYFCASSPLLDTEAFFGQGTRLTVV.

This chain uses TRBV11-2 with TRBJ2-7, with D perhaps TRBD2 (6 bases). This CDR3 comprises 14 residues. Trimming removed 7 bases at V and 6 bases at J, with 19 bases between. In germline, CDR1 is SGHAT, CDR2 FQNNGV. CDR3 nucleotides: TGTGCCAGCATCTCAGCTGGCGGGGTAGGCGAGCAGTACTTC. Translated: CASISAGGVGEQYF.

V is TRBV13 and J is TRBJ1-6; D call uncertain. The CDR3 contains 15 residues. Per germline, CDR1 PRHDT and CDR2 FYEKMQ (reference sequence). Trimming shortened V by 0 bases and J by 8 bases, and 11 bases separated the two germline ends. The CDR3 nucleotides are TGTGCCAGCAGCTTAGGGGAAATCAATTATTCACCCCTCCACTTT. Protein product: CASSLGEINYSPLHF.